Following are 30 T cell receptor beta chains from one sample sequenced in a study of CD8 T cells in ankylosing spondylitis. TCRdb fed the 5' RACE reads into MiXCR, producing one record per CDR3 protein. The sample shows fewer than 250,000 distinct CDR3 sequences, roughly 32% of them seen only once. Sequenced sample: blood, either unsorted or a sorted T cell fraction (not recorded which). The origin of the receptors is a male donor with ankylosing spondylitis or in good health (not recorded which).

The chain employs TRBV12-3 or TRBV12-4 and TRBJ2-1, with 8 bases lining up with TRBD2. V shed 4 bases and J 6 bases; nucleotides not matched to a gene: 5. There are 14 residues in the CDR3. The CDR3 protein is CASSYREGGNEQFF. As DNA, the CDR3 is TGTGCCAGCAGTTATCGGGAGGGGGGCAATGAGCAGTTCTTC.

This clonotype appeared a few times. This rearrangement joins TRBV5-5 to TRBJ2-5; D is unclear. Between the trimmed V and J ends, which lost 3 bases and 6 bases, there was a span of 12 bases. Germline V gene lookup returns CDR1 SGHKS and CDR2 YYEKEE (reference sequence). The CDR3 is 13 amino acids. The chain's CDR3 is CASSSTDVQTQYF. CDR3 nucleotides: TGTGCCAGCAGCTCAACGGACGTTCAGACCCAGTACTTC.

This clonotype has just a few counts. This chain links TRBV4-2 with TRBJ1-5; 9 bases fit TRBD1. The germline CDR1 and CDR2 sequences are LGHNA and YNFKEQ. With V trimmed by 5 bases and J by 5 bases, 7 bases remained unmatched. This CDR3 has 15 residues. The CDR3 sequence: CASSRGTGGDQPQHF. The DNA of the CDR3 is TGTGCCAGCAGCAGGGGAACAGGGGGCGATCAGCCCCAGCATTTT.

The J gene is TRBJ2-7, the V gene TRBV18; TRBD1 aligns across 10 bases. CDR3 size: 16 residues. Germline-derived CDR1 and CDR2 are KGHSH and LQKENI. The V and J ends lost 4 bases and 1 base, in that order; junction bases with no gene match: 7. The CDR3 DNA reads as TGTGCCAGCTCACTCGGGCGGACAGGGGGGTCCTACGAGCAGTACTTC. Translating gives CASSLGRTGGSYEQYF.

This clonotype was detected only a few times. The V call is TRBV6-5, the J call TRBJ2-7; 7 bases map to TRBD1. CDR3 length: 15 amino acids. With V trimmed by 6 bases and J by 1 base, 9 bases remained unmatched. From germline, CDR1 is MNHEY and CDR2 SVGAGI. The CDR3 here is CASSYGVTGSYEQYF. The CDR3 nucleotides read TGTGCCAGCAGCTACGGAGTGACAGGGTCCTACGAGCAGTACTTC.

This CDR3 reads CASSLTREGEQYF. The CDR3 DNA sequence: TGTGCCAGCAGCTTAACGAGGGAGGGGGAGCAGTACTTC. The chain joins TRBV7-3 to TRBJ2-7, with TRBD2 matching over 7 bases. The CDR3 consists of 13 residues. Unmatched junction bases numbered 3, after V lost 0 bases and J lost 7 bases. From germline, CDR1 is SGHTA and CDR2 FQGTGA.

The chain joins TRBV11-2 to TRBJ2-1; a weak D match, TRBD2 (6 bases). There are 16 residues in the CDR3. CDR1 and CDR2 (germline): SGHAT, FQNNGV. The V end lost 5 bases, the J end lost 0 bases, and 14 bases lay between the germline ends. CDR3 in amino acids: CASSPRTTSSYNEQFF. Written as DNA, the CDR3 is TGTGCCAGCAGCCCGCGGACTACAAGCTCCTACAATGAGCAGTTCTTC.

The V and J genes are TRBV29-1 and TRBJ2-7; D ambiguous. Trimming pared 4 bases from V and 3 bases from J, leaving 13 bases between. The germline V gene has CDR1 SQVTM and CDR2 ANQGSEA. This CDR3 has 13 residues. CDR3 DNA: TGCAGCGTTGCAGGTACAGCACTCTACGAGCAGTACTTC. It translates to CSVAGTALYEQYF.

The chain is built from TRBV30 and TRBJ1-5; the D is unclear. V was cut by 0 bases and J by 9 bases, with 9 bases left in between. The CDR3 spans 12 residues. Germline-derived CDR1 and CDR2 are GTSNPN and SVGIG (reference sequence). In DNA form, the CDR3 reads TGTGCCTGGAGTGTGGGGTATGGGCCCCAGCATTTT. This gives the protein CAWSVGYGPQHF.

This clonotype was seen more than once but under ten times. The V call is TRBV20-1, the J call TRBJ2-7; D not certain. Deletions cut 6 bases from V and 4 bases from J, with 19 bases between. The CDR3 is made up of 14 amino acids. Germline CDR1 DFQATT, CDR2 SNEGSKA (reference sequence). The CDR3 loop is CSAQAMLDKYEQYF. Here the CDR3 DNA reads TGCAGTGCCCAGGCAATGCTAGACAAGTACGAGCAGTACTTC.

The V and J genes are TRBV5-6 and TRBJ2-5; D might be TRBD1 (5 bases). The germline V gene encodes CDR1 SGHDT and CDR2 YYEEEE. Trimming shortened V by 1 base and J by 2 bases, and 9 bases separated the two germline ends. The CDR3 contains 14 residues. The CDR3: CASSLPRAQETQYF. CDR3 DNA sequence: TGTGCCAGCAGCTTGCCCAGGGCGCAAGAGACCCAGTACTTC.

This clonotype was counted only a few times. The J gene is TRBJ2-1, the V gene TRBV5-1; TRBD2 is a possible D gene (6 bases). V lost 6 bases and J 4 bases, leaving 23 bases between the germline ends. There are 17 residues in the CDR3. Germline-derived CDR1 and CDR2 are SGHRS and YFSETQ. The CDR3 sequence is CASKRRTGTEQYNEQFF. The CDR3, as DNA: TGCGCCAGCAAAAGACGAACCGGGACTGAGCAATACAATGAGCAGTTCTTC. Drawing the rest from reference TRBV5-1 and TRBJ2-1, the complete variable domain is KAGVTQTPRYLIKTRGQQVTLSCSPISGHRSVSWYQQTPGQGLQFLFEYFSETQRNKGNFPGRFSGRQFSNSRSEMNVSTLELGDSALYLCASKRRTGTEQYNEQFFGPGTRLTVL.

The chain has TRBV5-5 and TRBJ1-2, with TRBD1 matching 10 bases. With 4 bases clipped from V and 2 bases from J, the junction kept 8 bases outside the gene matches. CDR3 length equals 16 residues. CDR1 and CDR2 (germline): SGHKS, YYEKEE (reference sequence). For the CDR3, the DNA is TGTGCCAGCAGCGGAGACCGGGACAGGGGAAACTATGGCTACACCTTC. Its translation: CASSGDRDRGNYGYTF.

CDR3 protein: CSAPQGAQETQYF. CDR3 nucleotides: TGCAGTGCGCCACAGGGAGCCCAAGAGACCCAGTACTTC. The chain links TRBV20-1 to TRBJ2-5; TRBD1 is a possible D gene (6 bases). Germline V gene lookup returns CDR1 DFQATT and CDR2 SNEGSKA (reference sequence). There are 13 residues in the CDR3. Trimming pared 6 bases from V and 1 base from J, leaving 12 bases between.

This clonotype was recorded many times. J is TRBJ2-7 and V is TRBV20-1; TRBD1 aligns across 8 bases. The CDR3 is 12 amino acids. Germline values: CDR1 DFQATT, CDR2 SNEGSKA (reference sequence). V was clipped by 3 bases and J by 5 bases; unmatched bases: 3. Here the CDR3 DNA reads TGCAGTGCTAGTAGCAGGGGGCACGAGCAGTACTTC. Its translation: CSASSRGHEQYF.

This chain connects TRBV27 to TRBJ2-5; 11 nucleotides align to TRBD2. Germline lookup yields CDR1 MNHEY and CDR2 SMNVEV (reference sequence). This CDR3 spans 15 amino acids. J was trimmed by 4 bases and V by 2 bases; bases with no gene match: 3. CDR3 sequence (DNA): TGTGCCAGCAGTTTACTAGCGGGGGGCGCAGAGACCCAGTACTTC. Translating gives CASSLLAGGAETQYF.

The chain combines TRBV5-1 with TRBJ1-4; no definite D call. The CDR3 extends over 13 amino acids. The V end was cut by 4 bases, the J end by 6 bases, with 10 bases between. Germline CDR1 reads SGHRS; CDR2 reads YFSETQ. The CDR3 protein is CASSQGPYEKLFF. Here the CDR3 DNA reads TGCGCCAGCAGCCAAGGACCTTATGAAAAACTGTTTTTT.

This clonotype was counted a few times. V gene TRBV20-1 combines with J gene TRBJ1-1, with D uncertain. CDR1 is DFQATT and CDR2 is SNEGSKA in the germline V gene (reference sequence). V shed 3 bases and J shed 6 bases, with 11 bases lying between them. The CDR3 sequence is 12 residues long. The DNA of the CDR3 is TGCAGTGCTAGGGAAAAGAGCGCTGAAGCTTTCTTT. This sequence encodes CSAREKSAEAFF.

This chain joins TRBV29-1 and TRBJ2-2, with unresolved D. The CDR3 runs to 12 residues. Germline V CDR1 and CDR2: SQVTM, ANQGSEA. V was pared by 4 bases and J by 6 bases, with 9 bases between. The DNA for the CDR3 is TGCAGCGTTGGAAATTTGGCCGGGGAGCTGTTTTTT. Encoded protein: CSVGNLAGELFF.

The chain employs TRBV5-6 and TRBJ2-7, with D maybe TRBD1 (5 bases). The CDR3 consists of 12 residues. Trimming left V 4 bases short and J 4 bases short, with 9 bases between. The germline V gene encodes CDR1 SGHDT and CDR2 YYEEEE. This CDR3 is CASSQGLYEQYF. The CDR3 DNA reads TGTGCCAGCAGCCAGGGCCTTTACGAGCAGTACTTC.

V and J are TRBV6-1 and TRBJ2-6; the D is unclear. The CDR3 length is 14 residues. Germline CDR1 MNHNS, CDR2 SASEGT. The V and J ends lost 6 bases and 0 bases respectively, with 6 bases between them. CDR3 protein: CASRDPSGANVLTF. DNA for the CDR3: TGTGCCAGCAGGGACCCCTCTGGGGCCAACGTCCTGACTTTC.

This clonotype has just a few counts. The V and J genes are TRBV7-6 and TRBJ2-3, with D perhaps TRBD1 or TRBD2 (6 bases each). CDR3 length: 13 amino acids. The V gene's germline CDR1 is SGHVS and CDR2 FNYEAQ. V shed 5 bases and J shed 5 bases, with 11 bases lying between them. The CDR3 sequence is CASSRGGQDTQYF. The DNA of the CDR3 is TGTGCCAGCAGCCGAGGGGGGCAAGATACGCAGTATTTT.

This clonotype was found a few times. The J gene is TRBJ2-4, the V gene TRBV20-1; D is uncertain. From germline, CDR1 is DFQATT and CDR2 SNEGSKA (reference sequence). CDR3 length: 13 amino acids. Trimming took 5 bases from V and 3 from J, leaving 11 bases between them. This CDR3 reads CSAPLAVKNIQYF. CDR3 DNA sequence: TGCAGTGCTCCCCTCGCGGTCAAAAACATTCAGTACTTC.

V and J are TRBV9 and TRBJ2-2; D unresolved. The CDR3 spans 12 residues. Germline V gene sequence: CDR1 SGDLS, CDR2 YYNGEE. Deletions cut 3 bases from V and 3 bases from J, with 3 bases between. CDR3 protein: CASSGYTGELFF. CDR3 coding DNA: TGTGCCAGCAGCGGTTACACCGGGGAGCTGTTTTTT.

The rearrangement uses TRBV20-1 and TRBJ1-5; TRBD1 might be the D (5 bases). Between the trimmed V and J ends, which lost 3 bases and 7 bases, there was a span of 16 bases. The CDR3 extends over 14 amino acids. Germline-derived CDR1 and CDR2 are DFQATT and SNEGSKA (reference sequence). CDR3 nucleotide sequence: TGCAGTGCTAGGCTTCACAGGACCCCCCAGCCCCAGCATTTT. Residues: CSARLHRTPQPQHF.

Only a few counts were recorded for this clonotype. The CDR3 nucleotides read TGTGCCAGCAGCGTAGCTTTAAACACAGATACGCAGTATTTT. It yields the protein CASSVALNTDTQYF. This rearrangement joins TRBV9 to TRBJ2-3; D gene ambiguous. The germline V gene encodes CDR1 SGDLS and CDR2 YYNGEE. The V gene lost 0 bases and the J gene lost 2 bases, with 7 bases spanning the gap. CDR3 size: 14 residues.

This chain connects TRBV28 to TRBJ2-4; 12 positions match TRBD2. Germline CDR1 reads MDHEN; CDR2 reads SYDVKM. The CDR3 is made up of 17 amino acids. The junction had 4 bases not matched to a gene; V was cut back by 4 bases and J by 0 bases. The CDR3 is CASSYTSGGLAKNIQYF. For the CDR3, the DNA is TGTGCCAGCAGTTATACTAGCGGGGGGCTAGCCAAAAACATTCAGTACTTC.

This clonotype occurred a few times. The chain carries TRBV4-2 and TRBJ2-7; 9 bases agree with TRBD1. J was trimmed by 7 bases and V by 0 bases; bases with no gene match: 16. In germline, CDR1 is LGHNA, CDR2 YNFKEQ. The CDR3 covers 18 residues. In nucleotides, the CDR3 is TGTGCCAGCAGCCAAGATCCCGCGACAACAGGGGGCCCGACGGAGCAGTACTTC. Translated: CASSQDPATTGGPTEQYF.

Only a few counts were recorded for this clonotype. This sequence joins TRBV10-3 and TRBJ2-7, with 9 bases fitting TRBD2. The CDR3 covers 15 residues. After removal of 6 bases from V and 5 bases from J, the junction contained 11 bases not matched to a gene. Germline V gene data show CDR1 as ENHRY and CDR2 as SYGVKD. CDR3: CAISPGGGGVDEQYF. DNA of the CDR3: TGTGCCATCAGCCCAGGAGGCGGGGGGGTAGACGAGCAGTACTTC.

This clonotype appeared a few times. The CDR3 protein is CASSILTDTGELFF. The CDR3 nucleotides read TGTGCCAGCAGCATCTTGACAGACACCGGGGAGCTGTTTTTT. This rearrangement joins TRBV7-6 to TRBJ2-2, with D possibly being TRBD1 (5 bases). With 5 bases removed from V and 3 bases from J, the gap between germline ends came to 10 bases. Germline values: CDR1 SGHVS, CDR2 FNYEAQ. The CDR3 has 14 residues.